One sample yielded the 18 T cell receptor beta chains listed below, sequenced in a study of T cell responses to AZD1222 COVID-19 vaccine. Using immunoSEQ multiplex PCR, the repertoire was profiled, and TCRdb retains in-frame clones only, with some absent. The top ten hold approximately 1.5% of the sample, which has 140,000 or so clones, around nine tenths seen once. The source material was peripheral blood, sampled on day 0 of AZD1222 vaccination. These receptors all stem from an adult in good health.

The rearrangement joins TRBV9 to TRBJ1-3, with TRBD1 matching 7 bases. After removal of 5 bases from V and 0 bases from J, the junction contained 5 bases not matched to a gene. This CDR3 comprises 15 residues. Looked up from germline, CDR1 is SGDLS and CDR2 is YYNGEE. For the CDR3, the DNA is TGTGCCAGCAGGGGACAGTTTAACTCTGGAAACACCATATATTTT. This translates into CASRGQFNSGNTIYF.

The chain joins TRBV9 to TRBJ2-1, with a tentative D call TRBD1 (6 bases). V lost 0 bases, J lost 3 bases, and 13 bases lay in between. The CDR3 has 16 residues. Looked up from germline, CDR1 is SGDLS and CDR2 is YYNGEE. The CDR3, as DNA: TGTGCCAGCAGCGTAGTTGCCAGGGGCGGCTACAATGAGCAGTTCTTC. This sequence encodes CASSVVARGGYNEQFF.

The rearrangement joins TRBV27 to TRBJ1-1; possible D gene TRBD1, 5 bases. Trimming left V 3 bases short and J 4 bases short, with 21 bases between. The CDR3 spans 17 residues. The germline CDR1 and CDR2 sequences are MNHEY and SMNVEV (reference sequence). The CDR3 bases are TGTGCCAGCAGTTTCCTCCCGCCGGGGTTTGGGGGCACTGAAGCTTTCTTT. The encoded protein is CASSFLPPGFGGTEAFF.

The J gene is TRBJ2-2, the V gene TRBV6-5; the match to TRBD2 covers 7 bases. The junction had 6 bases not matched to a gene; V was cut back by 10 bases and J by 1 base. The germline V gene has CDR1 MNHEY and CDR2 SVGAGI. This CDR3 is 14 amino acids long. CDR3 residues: CATRIAGNTGELFF. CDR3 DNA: TGTGCCACCAGGATAGCGGGGAACACCGGGGAGCTGTTTTTT.

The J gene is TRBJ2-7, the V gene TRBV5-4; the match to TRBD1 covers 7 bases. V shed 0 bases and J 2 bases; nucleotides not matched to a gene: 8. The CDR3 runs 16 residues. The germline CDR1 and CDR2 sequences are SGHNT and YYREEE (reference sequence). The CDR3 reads CASSLGVKTGTYEQYF. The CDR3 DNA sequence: TGTGCCAGCAGCTTGGGGGTTAAGACAGGGACCTACGAGCAGTACTTC.

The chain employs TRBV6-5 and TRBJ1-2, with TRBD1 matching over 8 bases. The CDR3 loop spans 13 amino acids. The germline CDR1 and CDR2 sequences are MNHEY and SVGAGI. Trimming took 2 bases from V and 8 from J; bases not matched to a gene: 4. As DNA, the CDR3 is TGTGCCAGCAGTTACGTACAGGGGGGCGGCTACACCTTC. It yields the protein CASSYVQGGGYTF.

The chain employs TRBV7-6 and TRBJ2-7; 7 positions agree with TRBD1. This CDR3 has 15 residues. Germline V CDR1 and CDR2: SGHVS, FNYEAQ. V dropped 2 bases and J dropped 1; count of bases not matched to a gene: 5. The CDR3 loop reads CASSLPGRGSYEQYF. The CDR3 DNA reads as TGTGCCAGCAGCTTACCCGGCAGGGGGTCCTACGAGCAGTACTTC.

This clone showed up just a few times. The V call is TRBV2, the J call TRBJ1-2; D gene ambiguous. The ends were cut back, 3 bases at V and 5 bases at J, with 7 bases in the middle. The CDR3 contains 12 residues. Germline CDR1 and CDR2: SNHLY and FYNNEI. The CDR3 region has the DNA TGTGCCAGCAGTGATGCTTTATATGGCTACACCTTC. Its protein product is CASSDALYGYTF.

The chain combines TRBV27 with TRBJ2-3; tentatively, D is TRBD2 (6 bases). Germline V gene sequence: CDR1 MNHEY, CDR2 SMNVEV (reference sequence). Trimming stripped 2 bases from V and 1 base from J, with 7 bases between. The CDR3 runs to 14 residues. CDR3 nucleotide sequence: TGTGCCAGCAGTTTACCTAGCGGCACAGATACGCAGTATTTT. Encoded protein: CASSLPSGTDTQYF.

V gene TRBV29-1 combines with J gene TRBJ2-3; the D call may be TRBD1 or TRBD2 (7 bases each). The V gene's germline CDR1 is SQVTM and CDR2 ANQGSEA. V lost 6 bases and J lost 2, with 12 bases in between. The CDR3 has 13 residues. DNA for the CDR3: TGCAGCGTGGGGGGGACAGTCACAGATACGCAGTATTTT. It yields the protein CSVGGTVTDTQYF.

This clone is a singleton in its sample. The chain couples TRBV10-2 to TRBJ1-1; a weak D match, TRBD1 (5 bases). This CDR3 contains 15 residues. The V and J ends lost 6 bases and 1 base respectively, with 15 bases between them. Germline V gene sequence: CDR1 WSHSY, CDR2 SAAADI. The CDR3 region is CASRVHGGANTEAFF. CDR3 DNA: TGCGCCAGCAGGGTACATGGCGGGGCGAACACTGAAGCTTTCTTT.

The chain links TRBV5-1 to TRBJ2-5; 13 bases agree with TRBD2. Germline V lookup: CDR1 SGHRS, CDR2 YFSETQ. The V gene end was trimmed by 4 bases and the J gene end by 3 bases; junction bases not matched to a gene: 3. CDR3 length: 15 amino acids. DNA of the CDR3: TGCGCCAGCAGCAACGGACTAGCGGGAGAAGAGACCCAGTACTTC. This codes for CASSNGLAGEETQYF.

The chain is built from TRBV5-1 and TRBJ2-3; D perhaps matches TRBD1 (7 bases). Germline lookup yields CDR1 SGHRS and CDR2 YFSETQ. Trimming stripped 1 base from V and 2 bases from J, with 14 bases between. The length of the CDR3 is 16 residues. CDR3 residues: CASSLSGGPYTDTQYF. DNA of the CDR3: TGCGCCAGCAGCTTGTCAGGGGGGCCGTACACAGATACGCAGTATTTT.

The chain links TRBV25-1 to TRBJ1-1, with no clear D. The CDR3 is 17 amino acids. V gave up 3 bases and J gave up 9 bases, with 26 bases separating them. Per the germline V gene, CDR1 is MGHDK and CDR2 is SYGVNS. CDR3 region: CASSDLGSGESFNQAFF. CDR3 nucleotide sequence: TGTGCCAGCAGTGACCTCGGCAGTGGGGAAAGTTTTAACCAAGCTTTCTTT.

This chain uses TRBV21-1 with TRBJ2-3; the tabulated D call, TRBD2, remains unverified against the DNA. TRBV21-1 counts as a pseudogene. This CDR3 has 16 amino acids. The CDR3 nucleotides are TGTGCCAGCAGCAATTTGGGGGGGCCTCGGACAGATACGCAGTATTTT. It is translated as CASSNLGGPRTDTQYF.

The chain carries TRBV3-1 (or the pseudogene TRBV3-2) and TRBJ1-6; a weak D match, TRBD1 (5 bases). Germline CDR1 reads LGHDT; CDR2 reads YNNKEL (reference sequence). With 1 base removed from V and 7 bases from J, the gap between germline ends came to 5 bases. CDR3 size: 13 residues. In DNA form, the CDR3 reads TGTGCCAGCAGCCAAGGGGGCAATTCACCCCTCCACTTT. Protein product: CASSQGGNSPLHF.

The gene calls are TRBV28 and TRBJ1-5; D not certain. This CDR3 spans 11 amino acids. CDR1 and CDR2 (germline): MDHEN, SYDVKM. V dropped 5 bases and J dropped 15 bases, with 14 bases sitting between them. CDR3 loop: CASSPGPLMHF. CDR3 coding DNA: TGTGCCAGCAGTCCCGGCCCTCTCATGCATTTT.

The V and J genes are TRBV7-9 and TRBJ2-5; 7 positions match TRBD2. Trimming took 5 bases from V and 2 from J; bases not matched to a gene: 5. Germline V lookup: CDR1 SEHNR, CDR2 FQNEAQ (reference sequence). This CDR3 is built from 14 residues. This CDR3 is CASSPGTTQETQYF. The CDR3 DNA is TGTGCCAGCAGCCCCGGGACTACACAAGAGACCCAGTACTTC.